These T cell receptor beta chains were read from a single sample in a study of T-cell reconstitution after alpha-beta-depleted transplantation in children. Using its own MiXCR run on the PCR reads, TCRdb lists one record per CDR3 protein. The profile shows 300,000 to 350,000 distinct CDR3 sequences, 15% to 20% of them singletons. The material sequenced was PBMCs, mostly from graft donor cells, taken 360 days after TCRalphabeta/CD19-depleted stem cell transplant. All receptors derive from a male patient between 2 and 10 years old who had a stem cell transplant for acute lymphoblastic leukemia, so the T cells may come from the graft donor. CDR3s include the opening cysteine and the closing phenylalanine or tryptophan. D genes are given only for firm matches. Size is omitted from some rows. Given values are once, few, many or a class for expanded clones.

V gene: TRBV3-1
J gene: TRBJ2-5
D gene: -
clone size: many
CDR3 protein: CASSQVGRGETQYF
CDR3 DNA: TGTGCCAGCAGCCAAGTCGGACGGGGGGAGACCCAGTACTTC

V gene: TRBV5-1
J gene: TRBJ2-5
D gene: -
clone size: -
CDR3 protein: CASSLGSLGKETQYF
CDR3 DNA: TGCGCCAGCAGCTTGGGGTCCCTAGGTAAAGAGACCCAGTACTTC

V gene: TRBV5-1
J gene: TRBJ2-2
D gene: -
clone size: -
CDR3 protein: CASSTNPSGLPNTGELFF
CDR3 DNA: TGCGCCAGCAGCACCAACCCCTCGGGGCTTCCGAACACCGGGGAGCTGTTTTTT

V gene: TRBV4-3
J gene: TRBJ2-3
D gene: -
clone size: -
CDR3 protein: CASSQAWGGDLTDTQYF
CDR3 DNA: TGCGCCAGCAGCCAAGCTTGGGGCGGGGACCTCACAGATACGCAGTATTTT

V gene: TRBV9
J gene: TRBJ2-3
D gene: TRBD2
clone size: -
CDR3 protein: CPSSVDLAGVRTDTQYF
CDR3 DNA: TGTCCCAGCAGCGTAGATCTAGCGGGAGTCCGCACAGATACGCAGTATTTT

V gene: TRBV12-3/TRBV12-4
J gene: TRBJ1-1
D gene: -
clone size: -
CDR3 protein: CASRGLSNTEAFF
CDR3 DNA: TGTGCCAGCCGCGGCTTATCGAACACTGAAGCTTTCTTT

V gene: TRBV4-1
J gene: TRBJ1-4
D gene: -
clone size: many
CDR3 protein: CASSQGTTTAEKLFF
CDR3 DNA: TGCGCCAGCAGCCAAGGAACAACGACGGCTGAAAAACTGTTTTTT

V gene: TRBV28
J gene: TRBJ1-6
D gene: -
clone size: few
CDR3 protein: CASSLGRVQNSPLHF
CDR3 DNA: TGTGCCAGCAGTTTAGGCAGGGTTCAGAATTCACCCCTCCACTTT

V gene: TRBV7-9
J gene: TRBJ2-2
D gene: -
clone size: few
CDR3 protein: CASSWSNTGELFF
CDR3 DNA: TGTGCCAGCAGCTGGAGTAACACCGGGGAGCTGTTTTTT

V gene: TRBV4-3
J gene: TRBJ1-2
D gene: -
clone size: many
CDR3 protein: CASSQENTRLYGYTF
CDR3 DNA: TGCGCCAGCAGCCAAGAGAACACAAGACTCTATGGCTACACCTTC

V gene: TRBV4-1
J gene: TRBJ2-5
D gene: -
clone size: few
CDR3 protein: CASSRLARTIARETQYF
CDR3 DNA: TGCGCCAGCAGCCGCTTAGCCAGGACGATCGCTCGAGAGACCCAGTACTTC

V gene: TRBV10-2
J gene: TRBJ2-2
D gene: TRBD2
clone size: -
CDR3 protein: CASSSPSGSGTGELFF
CDR3 DNA: TGCGCCAGCAGCTCCCCTAGCGGGAGTGGCACCGGGGAGCTGTTTTTT

V gene: TRBV29-1
J gene: TRBJ1-1
D gene: -
clone size: -
CDR3 protein: CSVEDLGVRGVEAFF
CDR3 DNA: TGCAGCGTTGAAGATTTAGGTGTTAGGGGTGTAGAAGCTTTCTTT

V gene: TRBV6-5
J gene: TRBJ2-5
D gene: -
clone size: -
CDR3 protein: CASSYSSEGPPQETQYF
CDR3 DNA: TGTGCCAGCAGTTACTCGAGTGAGGGGCCGCCCCAAGAGACCCAGTACTTC

V gene: TRBV9
J gene: TRBJ2-4
D gene: -
clone size: -
CDR3 protein: CASSVDSKNIQYF
CDR3 DNA: TGTGCCAGCAGCGTAGACAGCAAAAACATTCAGTACTTC

V gene: TRBV7-3
J gene: TRBJ2-2
D gene: TRBD2
clone size: -
CDR3 protein: CASSSGLAGYTGELFF
CDR3 DNA: TGTGCCAGCAGCTCCGGACTAGCGGGCTACACCGGGGAGCTGTTTTTT

V gene: TRBV7-2
J gene: TRBJ2-1
D gene: TRBD1
clone size: few
CDR3 protein: CASRQDRANYNEQFF
CDR3 DNA: TGTGCCAGCAGACAGGACAGGGCCAACTACAATGAGCAGTTCTTC

V gene: TRBV24-1
J gene: TRBJ2-5
D gene: -
clone size: -
CDR3 protein: CATSDPGWETQYF
CDR3 DNA: TGTGCCACCAGTGATCCCGGGTGGGAGACCCAGTACTTC

V gene: TRBV5-1
J gene: TRBJ2-1
D gene: -
clone size: few
CDR3 protein: CASSLDRAGNEQFF
CDR3 DNA: TGCGCCAGCAGCTTGGACAGGGCTGGCAATGAGCAGTTCTTC

V gene: TRBV4-3
J gene: TRBJ2-1
D gene: -
clone size: few
CDR3 protein: CASSQEGTFAQQFF
CDR3 DNA: TGCGCCAGCAGCCAAGAGGGAACCTTCGCCCAGCAGTTCTTC

V gene: TRBV15
J gene: TRBJ2-7
D gene: TRBD1
clone size: -
CDR3 protein: CATTGQVGCEQYF
CDR3 DNA: TGTGCCACCACCGGACAGGTCGGATGCGAGCAGTACTTC

V gene: TRBV7-9
J gene: TRBJ2-1
D gene: -
clone size: few
CDR3 protein: CASSLFSGRNHNEQFF
CDR3 DNA: TGTGCCAGCAGCTTATTCAGCGGAAGAAACCACAATGAGCAGTTCTTC

V gene: TRBV4-2
J gene: TRBJ2-7
D gene: TRBD2
clone size: -
CDR3 protein: CASSLGGSGGHEQYF
CDR3 DNA: TGTGCCAGCAGCCTCGGGGGGAGCGGGGGCCACGAGCAGTACTTC

V gene: TRBV7-9
J gene: TRBJ2-5
D gene: TRBD2
clone size: -
CDR3 protein: CASSLVGRAAETQYF
CDR3 DNA: TGTGCCAGCAGCTTAGTCGGGAGGGCCGCGGAGACCCAGTACTTC

V gene: TRBV2
J gene: TRBJ2-7
D gene: -
clone size: -
CDR3 protein: CASSARTGTTYEQYF
CDR3 DNA: TGTGCCAGCAGTGCAAGGACCGGGACAACTTACGAGCAGTACTTC

V gene: TRBV6-2/TRBV6-3
J gene: TRBJ2-5
D gene: -
clone size: many
CDR3 protein: CASSWRDIQETQYF
CDR3 DNA: TGTGCCAGCAGTTGGAGGGACATCCAAGAGACCCAGTACTTC

V gene: TRBV4-3
J gene: TRBJ2-7
D gene: -
clone size: -
CDR3 protein: CASSQANAGAPFYEQYF
CDR3 DNA: TGCGCCAGCAGCCAAGCTAACGCAGGAGCCCCCTTCTACGAGCAGTACTTC

V gene: TRBV7-9
J gene: TRBJ2-3
D gene: -
clone size: -
CDR3 protein: CASSLGPAGVADTQYF
CDR3 DNA: TGTGCCAGCAGCTTAGGTCCAGCCGGAGTGGCAGATACGCAGTATTTT

V gene: TRBV4-1
J gene: TRBJ2-1
D gene: -
clone size: many
CDR3 protein: CASSLQGPNPYNEQFF
CDR3 DNA: TGCGCCAGCAGCCTCCAGGGCCCTAACCCCTACAATGAGCAGTTCTTC

V gene: TRBV4-3
J gene: TRBJ1-1
D gene: -
clone size: -
CDR3 protein: CASSQDGWDPDEAFF
CDR3 DNA: TGCGCCAGCAGCCAAGATGGGTGGGACCCCGATGAAGCTTTCTTT

V gene: TRBV4-2
J gene: TRBJ2-7
D gene: -
clone size: -
CDR3 protein: CASSQVDGTYEQYF
CDR3 DNA: TGTGCCAGCAGCCAAGTGGACGGAACCTACGAGCAGTACTTC

V gene: TRBV3-1
J gene: TRBJ2-1
D gene: TRBD2
clone size: -
CDR3 protein: CASSQGWTSGPYNEQFF
CDR3 DNA: TGTGCCAGCAGCCAAGGTTGGACTAGCGGGCCCTACAATGAGCAGTTCTTC

V gene: TRBV4-2
J gene: TRBJ2-2
D gene: TRBD1
clone size: few
CDR3 protein: CASSQGTGLTGELFF
CDR3 DNA: TGTGCCAGCAGCCAAGGGACAGGGTTAACCGGGGAGCTGTTTTTT

V gene: TRBV20-1
J gene: TRBJ2-3
D gene: TRBD2
clone size: few
CDR3 protein: CSASPSGSRKDTQYF
CDR3 DNA: TGCAGTGCTAGTCCCAGCGGGAGTAGAAAAGATACGCAGTATTTT

V gene: TRBV29-1
J gene: TRBJ2-1
D gene: TRBD1
clone size: few
CDR3 protein: CSVQGVWTYNEQFF
CDR3 DNA: TGCAGCGTCCAGGGGGTTTGGACCTACAATGAGCAGTTCTTC

V gene: TRBV6-2/TRBV6-3
J gene: TRBJ2-7
D gene: -
clone size: -
CDR3 protein: CASSLQGHYEQYF
CDR3 DNA: TGTGCCAGCAGTTTGCAGGGGCACTACGAGCAGTACTTC

V gene: TRBV12-3/TRBV12-4
J gene: TRBJ2-2
D gene: -
clone size: -
CDR3 protein: CASSNWNTGELFF
CDR3 DNA: TGTGCCAGCAGCAATTGGAACACCGGGGAGCTGTTTTTT

V gene: TRBV25-1
J gene: TRBJ2-7
D gene: -
clone size: many
CDR3 protein: CASSATGYEQYF
CDR3 DNA: TGTGCCAGCAGTGCCACAGGTTACGAGCAGTACTTC

V gene: TRBV12-3/TRBV12-4
J gene: TRBJ2-7
D gene: TRBD2
clone size: few
CDR3 protein: CASSFWLAGNEQYF
CDR3 DNA: TGTGCCAGCAGTTTTTGGCTAGCGGGAAACGAGCAGTACTTC

V gene: TRBV6-1
J gene: TRBJ1-1
D gene: -
clone size: few
CDR3 protein: CASSEAPHSNTEAFF
CDR3 DNA: TGTGCCAGCAGTGAAGCGCCCCACTCGAACACTGAAGCTTTCTTT

V gene: TRBV4-1
J gene: TRBJ1-2
D gene: TRBD1
clone size: few
CDR3 protein: CASSQPGQGQGYTF
CDR3 DNA: TGCGCCAGCAGCCAACCCGGACAGGGGCAAGGCTACACCTTC

V gene: TRBV5-6
J gene: TRBJ2-3
D gene: -
clone size: -
CDR3 protein: CASSLVILEGSTDTQYF
CDR3 DNA: TGTGCCAGCAGCTTGGTTATATTGGAAGGCAGCACAGATACGCAGTATTTT

V gene: TRBV28
J gene: TRBJ1-4
D gene: -
clone size: -
CDR3 protein: CASSGRGSGEKLFF
CDR3 DNA: TGTGCCAGCAGTGGCAGGGGCAGCGGTGAAAAACTGTTTTTT

V gene: TRBV12-5
J gene: TRBJ2-2
D gene: -
clone size: many
CDR3 protein: CASGLAQIRNTGELFF
CDR3 DNA: TGTGCTAGTGGTTTGGCCCAGATCAGGAACACCGGGGAGCTGTTTTTT

V gene: TRBV4-3
J gene: TRBJ1-4
D gene: -
clone size: many
CDR3 protein: CASSPASREGREKLFF
CDR3 DNA: TGCGCCAGCAGCCCGGCGAGCAGGGAAGGAAGGGAAAAACTGTTTTTT

V gene: TRBV9
J gene: TRBJ2-1
D gene: TRBD2
clone size: few
CDR3 protein: CASSVTASGSRGEQFF
CDR3 DNA: TGTGCCAGCAGCGTAACCGCTAGCGGGAGCCGGGGTGAGCAGTTCTTC

V gene: TRBV5-1
J gene: TRBJ2-3
D gene: TRBD1
clone size: -
CDR3 protein: CASSFGTGIGTDTQYF
CDR3 DNA: TGCGCCAGCAGCTTTGGGACAGGGATAGGCACAGATACGCAGTATTTT

V gene: TRBV12-5
J gene: TRBJ2-3
D gene: -
clone size: -
CDR3 protein: CASGLVPDTQYF
CDR3 DNA: TGTGCTAGTGGTTTGGTCCCAGATACGCAGTATTTT

V gene: TRBV20-1
J gene: TRBJ2-1
D gene: TRBD2
clone size: -
CDR3 protein: CSAGTSDLYNEQFF
CDR3 DNA: TGCAGTGCTGGGACTAGCGACCTCTACAATGAGCAGTTCTTC

V gene: TRBV7-8
J gene: TRBJ1-3
D gene: -
clone size: many
CDR3 protein: CASSPRVSSGNTIYF
CDR3 DNA: TGTGCCAGCAGCCCCAGGGTGAGCTCTGGAAACACCATATATTTT

V gene: TRBV6-2/TRBV6-3
J gene: TRBJ2-1
D gene: TRBD2
clone size: -
CDR3 protein: CASSYSGSGVYNEQFF
CDR3 DNA: TGTGCCAGCAGTTACTCGGGTAGCGGGGTCTACAATGAGCAGTTCTTC